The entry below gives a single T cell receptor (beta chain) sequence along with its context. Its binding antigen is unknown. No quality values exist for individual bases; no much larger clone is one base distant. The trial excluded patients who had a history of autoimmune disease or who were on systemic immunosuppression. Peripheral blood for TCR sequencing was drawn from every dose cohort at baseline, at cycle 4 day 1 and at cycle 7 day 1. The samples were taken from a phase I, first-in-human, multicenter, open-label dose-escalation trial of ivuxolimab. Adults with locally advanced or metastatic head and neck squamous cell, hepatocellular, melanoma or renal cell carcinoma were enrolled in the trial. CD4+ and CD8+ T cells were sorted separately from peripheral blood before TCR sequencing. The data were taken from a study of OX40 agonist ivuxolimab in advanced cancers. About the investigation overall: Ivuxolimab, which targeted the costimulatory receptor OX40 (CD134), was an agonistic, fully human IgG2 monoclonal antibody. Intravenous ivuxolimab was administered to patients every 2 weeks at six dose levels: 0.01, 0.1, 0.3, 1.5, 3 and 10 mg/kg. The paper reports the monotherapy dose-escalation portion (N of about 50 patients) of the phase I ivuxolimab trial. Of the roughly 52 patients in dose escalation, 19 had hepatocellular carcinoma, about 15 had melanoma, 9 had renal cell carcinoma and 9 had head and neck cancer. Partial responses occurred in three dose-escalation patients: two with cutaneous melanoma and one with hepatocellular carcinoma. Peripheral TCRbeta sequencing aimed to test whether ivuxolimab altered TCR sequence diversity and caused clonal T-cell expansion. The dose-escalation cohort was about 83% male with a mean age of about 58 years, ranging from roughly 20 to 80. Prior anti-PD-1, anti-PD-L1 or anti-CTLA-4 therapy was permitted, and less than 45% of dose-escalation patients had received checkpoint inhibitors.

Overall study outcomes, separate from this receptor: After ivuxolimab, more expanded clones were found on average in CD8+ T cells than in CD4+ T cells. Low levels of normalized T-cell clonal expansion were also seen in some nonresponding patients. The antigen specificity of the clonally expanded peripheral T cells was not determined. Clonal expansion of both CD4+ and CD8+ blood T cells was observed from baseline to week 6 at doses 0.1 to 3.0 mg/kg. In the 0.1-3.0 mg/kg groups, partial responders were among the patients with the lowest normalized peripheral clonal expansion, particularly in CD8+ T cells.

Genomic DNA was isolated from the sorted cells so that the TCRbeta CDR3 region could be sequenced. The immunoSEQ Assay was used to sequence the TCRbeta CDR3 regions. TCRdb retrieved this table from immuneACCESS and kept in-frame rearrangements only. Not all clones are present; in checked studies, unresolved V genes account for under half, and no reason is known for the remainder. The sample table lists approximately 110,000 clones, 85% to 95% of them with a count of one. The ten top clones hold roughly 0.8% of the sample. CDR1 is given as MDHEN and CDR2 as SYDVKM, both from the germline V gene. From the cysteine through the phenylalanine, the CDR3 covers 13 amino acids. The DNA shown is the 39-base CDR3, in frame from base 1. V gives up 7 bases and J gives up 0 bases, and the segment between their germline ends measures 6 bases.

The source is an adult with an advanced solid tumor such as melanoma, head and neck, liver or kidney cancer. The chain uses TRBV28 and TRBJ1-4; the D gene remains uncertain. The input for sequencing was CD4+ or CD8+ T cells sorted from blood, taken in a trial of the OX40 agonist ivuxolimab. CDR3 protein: CASIRSTNEKLFF. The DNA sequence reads TGTGCCAGCATAAGGTCAACTAATGAAAAACTGTTTTTT.